Listed here are 32 T cell receptor beta chains from one sample, sequenced in a study of blood T cell repertoires in COVID-19 (dated by TCRdb to the early 2020s). The library relied on the immunoSEQ multiplex PCR assay. Imported from immuneACCESS, the table was reduced by TCRdb to in-frame sequences with V and J called. These copies leave out some clones; in studies compared against another copy, an unresolved V gene accounts for under half, and the cause of the remainder is not known. The sample contains about 250,000 clones, approximately 85% of them found a single time. The ten largest account for about 9.3% of the sample. Sequencing input: PBMCs or T cells enriched from blood (not recorded which). These receptors came from a woman in her forties or fifties with acute COVID-19.

The rearrangement links TRBV24-1 to TRBJ1-6; 9 nucleotides match TRBD1. With 7 bases clipped from V and 5 bases from J, the junction kept 5 bases outside the gene matches. This CDR3 has 15 residues. Germline loops: CDR1 KGHDR, CDR2 SFDVKD. CDR3 sequence: CATSHRGRNNSPLHF. CDR3 in DNA: TGTGCCACCAGCCACAGGGGGCGGAATAATTCACCCCTCCACTTT.

J is TRBJ2-1 and V is TRBV7-6, with D possibly TRBD2 on 7 matching bases. This CDR3 has 13 amino acids. Germline CDR1 reads SGHVS; CDR2 reads FNYEAQ. V was clipped by 5 bases and J by 7 bases, with 12 bases between them. The CDR3 region has the DNA TGTGCCAGCAGCACCCGGGGGGCGAATGAGCAGTTCTTC. Protein product: CASSTRGANEQFF. Supplemented by reference TRBV7-6 and TRBJ2-1, the full variable domain reads GAGVSQSPRYKVTKRGQDVALRCDPISGHVSLYWYRQALGQGPEFLTYFNYEAQQDKSGLPNDRFSAERPEGSISTLTIQRTEQRDSAMYRCASSTRGANEQFFGPGTRLTVL.

The genes are TRBV11-2 and TRBJ1-6; 7 bases map to TRBD1. V shed 5 bases, J shed 3 bases, and the junction held 4 bases outside the gene matches. Germline loops: CDR1 SGHAT, CDR2 FQNNGV. CDR3 length: 15 residues. Here the CDR3 DNA reads TGTGCCAGCAGCGAACAGGGGAGCTATAATTCACCCCTCCACTTT. This sequence encodes CASSEQGSYNSPLHF. The entire variable domain, with the rest obtained from reference TRBV11-2 and TRBJ1-6, is as follows: EAGVAQSPRYKIIEKRQSVAFWCNPISGHATLYWYQQILGQGPKLLIQFQNNGVVDDSQLPKDRFSAERLKGVDSTLKIQPAKLEDSAVYLCASSEQGSYNSPLHFGNGTRLTVT.

This clone was observed once. V and J are TRBV29-1 and TRBJ1-4; perhaps TRBD1 as D (6 bases). Trimming left V 5 bases short and J 15 bases short, with 16 bases between. Germline V gene data show CDR1 as SQVTM and CDR2 as ANQGSEA. The CDR3 is 11 residues long. The CDR3 DNA is TGCAGCGTTCGACAGGCCGAGGCCATGTTTTTT. This encodes CSVRQAEAMFF.

The chain employs TRBV9 and TRBJ1-2, with a possible D match to TRBD1 (5 bases). Germline V gives CDR1 SGDLS, CDR2 YYNGEE. V was cut by 6 bases and J by 5 bases, with 17 bases left in between. The CDR3 is made up of 14 amino acids. The CDR3 DNA reads as TGTGCCAGCACCGGGACTATGAGGGAGTATGGCTACACCTTC. This gives the protein CASTGTMREYGYTF.

The chain uses TRBV4-2 and TRBJ2-1; the match to TRBD2 covers 9 bases. V dropped 0 bases and J dropped 10; count of bases not matched to a gene: 10. CDR1 LGHNA and CDR2 YNFKEQ come from the germline V gene. CDR3 length equals 16 residues. CDR3 bases: TGTGCCAGCAGCCAAGAGGCGGGGGGGCCGAGGGAAGAGCAGTTCTTC. Translated: CASSQEAGGPREEQFF.

This clone was detected a few times. This chain joins TRBV2 and TRBJ2-3; 9 bases are a match to TRBD1. Germline V CDR1 and CDR2: SNHLY, FYNNEI. This CDR3 contains 14 residues. The V gene end was trimmed by 7 bases and the J gene end by 3 bases; junction bases not matched to a gene: 5. The CDR3 DNA follows: TGTGCCAGCACGATCGACAGGGGGACAGATACGCAGTATTTT. This translates into CASTIDRGTDTQYF. Full variable domain (missing parts from reference TRBV2 and TRBJ2-3): EPEVTQTPSHQVTQMGQEVILRCVPISNHLYFYWYRQILGQKVEFLVSFYNNEISEKSEIFDDQFSVERPDGSNFTLKIRSTKLEDSAMYFCASTIDRGTDTQYFGPGTRLTVL.

The chain is built from TRBV7-9 and TRBJ1-4; 7 bases match TRBD1. Per the germline V gene, CDR1 is SEHNR and CDR2 is FQNEAQ (reference sequence). This CDR3 comprises 16 residues. After removal of 0 bases from V and 2 bases from J, the junction contained 3 bases not matched to a gene. The CDR3 sequence: CASSLALQGTNEKLFF. The CDR3, as DNA: TGTGCCAGCAGCTTAGCCCTACAGGGGACTAATGAAAAACTGTTTTTT. Full variable domain (rest looked up from reference TRBV7-9 and TRBJ1-4): DTGVSQNPRHKITKRGQNVTFRCDPISEHNRLYWYRQTLGQGPEFLTYFQNEAQLEKSRLLSDRFSAERPKGSFSTLEIQRTEQGDSAMYLCASSLALQGTNEKLFFGSGTQLSVL.

V gene TRBV19 combines with J gene TRBJ1-2, with 7 bases identical to TRBD1. In germline, CDR1 is LNHDA, CDR2 SQIVND (reference sequence). Trimming took 10 bases from V and 5 from J; bases not matched to a gene: 13. The CDR3 length is 14 residues. The CDR3 reads CATERQGSVYGYTF. CDR3 DNA: TGTGCCACCGAGAGACAGGGTAGCGTGTATGGCTACACCTTC.

This clone has a single count. The rearrangement links TRBV7-9 to TRBJ1-1, with TRBD1 matching 10 bases. V lost 5 bases, J lost 1 base, and 10 bases stayed unmatched. CDR3 length equals 17 residues. Germline V gene data show CDR1 as SEHNR and CDR2 as FQNEAQ (reference sequence). The chain's CDR3 is CASSQGQGYLGNTEAFF. In DNA form, the CDR3 reads TGTGCCAGCAGCCAGGGACAGGGGTACCTCGGGAACACTGAAGCTTTCTTT.

J is TRBJ1-1 and V is TRBV9; possible D gene TRBD1, 5 bases. The CDR3 is 14 residues long. V shed 3 bases and J shed 2 bases, with 11 bases lying between them. The germline CDR1 and CDR2 sequences are SGDLS and YYNGEE. The CDR3 protein is CASSAGYSNTEAFF. The CDR3 DNA is TGTGCCAGCAGCGCAGGGTATTCAAACACTGAAGCTTTCTTT. The full variable domain, in which reference TRBV9 and TRBJ1-1 provide the parts outside the CDR3, is DSGVTQTPKHLITATGQRVTLRCSPRSGDLSVYWYQQSLDQGLQFLIQYYNGEERAKGNILERFSAQQFPDLHSELNLSSLELGDSALYFCASSAGYSNTEAFFGQGTRLTVV.

CDR3 DNA: TGTGCCAGTAGTGTGTTACCTAGCGGGCGGGGAGAGACCCAGTACTTC. Translated, it gives CASSVLPSGRGETQYF. The rearrangement uses TRBV19 and TRBJ2-5; 8 bases align to TRBD2. Germline lookup yields CDR1 LNHDA and CDR2 SQIVND (reference sequence). The CDR3 totals 16 residues. Trimming removed 5 bases from V and 4 bases from J; junction bases left unmatched: 12.

The chain carries TRBV6-5 and TRBJ2-2; 11 bases align to TRBD1. Germline-derived CDR1 and CDR2 are MNHEY and SVGAGI. The trim removed 7 bases at V and 7 bases at J, leaving 8 bases unmatched. This CDR3 comprises 15 residues. The CDR3: CASNAGQGAGGELFF. CDR3 bases: TGTGCCAGCAACGCAGGACAGGGGGCTGGCGGGGAGCTGTTTTTT.

The CDR3 region has the DNA TGTGCCACCAGTGATCCGGACAGGGTCAGTGGCTACACCTTC. This gives the protein CATSDPDRVSGYTF. This chain links TRBV24-1 with TRBJ1-2, with TRBD1 identical over 8 bases. Germline-derived CDR1 and CDR2 are KGHDR and SFDVKD. The CDR3 spans 14 residues. The ends lost 3 bases at V and 7 bases at J; junction bases unmatched: 6.

The chain couples TRBV25-1 to TRBJ1-1; D is undetermined. Trimming stripped 6 bases from V and 6 bases from J, with 11 bases between. The CDR3 is 12 residues long. The V gene's germline CDR1 is MGHDK and CDR2 SYGVNS. CDR3 protein: CASRDGRAEAFF. The CDR3 coding sequence is TGTGCCAGCAGGGACGGGAGGGCTGAAGCTTTCTTT.

The chain combines TRBV5-4 with TRBJ1-2; 7 positions agree with TRBD1. In germline, CDR1 is SGHNT, CDR2 YYREEE (reference sequence). Trimming at V came to 4 bases and at J to 6 bases, leaving 6 bases not matched to a gene. The CDR3 consists of 13 residues. Here the CDR3 DNA reads TGTGCCAGCAGCCCGACAGGGTCGGATGGCTACACCTTC. It encodes CASSPTGSDGYTF.

In its sample, this clone was seen a few times. The gene calls are TRBV4-1 and TRBJ1-2; 10 nucleotides align to TRBD1. V shed 4 bases, J shed 3 bases, and the junction held 5 bases outside the gene matches. CDR3 length equals 15 residues. In germline, CDR1 is MGHRA, CDR2 YSYEKL. CDR3 protein: CASSPQGQGYYGYTF. The CDR3 nucleotides read TGCGCCAGCAGCCCACAGGGACAGGGGTACTATGGCTACACCTTC.

With regard to this clone: Other DNA variants within this sample encode the same CDR3. CDR3 amino acids: CASSVGGGETQYF. CDR3 nucleotides: TGTGCCAGCAGCGTAGGGGGAGGAGAGACCCAGTACTTC. The chain couples TRBV9 to TRBJ2-5; tentatively, D is TRBD2 (6 bases). Germline CDR1 and CDR2: SGDLS and YYNGEE. CDR3 length equals 13 residues. V lost 0 bases and J lost 4, with 7 bases in between.

This rearrangement joins TRBV7-9 to TRBJ1-4, with TRBD1 as a possible D gene (5 bases). V gave up 6 bases and J gave up 8 bases, with 10 bases separating them. Germline CDR1 reads SEHNR; CDR2 reads FQNEAQ (reference sequence). CDR3 length equals 12 residues. In DNA form, the CDR3 reads TGTGCCAGCAGAGAGACAGAGGAAAAACTGTTTTTT. It specifies CASRETEEKLFF. The complete variable domain, with remaining parts taken from reference TRBV7-9 and TRBJ1-4, reads DTGVSQNPRHKITKRGQNVTFRCDPISEHNRLYWYRQTLGQGPEFLTYFQNEAQLEKSRLLSDRFSAERPKGSFSTLEIQRTEQGDSAMYLCASRETEEKLFFGSGTQLSVL.

The chain couples TRBV7-2 to TRBJ2-7, with 7 bases aligning to TRBD1. With V trimmed by 4 bases and J by 4 bases, 4 bases remained unmatched. Germline V gene sequence: CDR1 SGHTA, CDR2 FQGNSA. This CDR3 is built from 13 residues. The CDR3 coding sequence is TGTGCCAGCAGCTCGACAGGGCTGTACGAGCAGTACTTC. This sequence encodes CASSSTGLYEQYF.

This chain joins TRBV9 and TRBJ2-3; no reliable D call. The V and J ends lost 0 bases and 0 bases respectively, with 8 bases between them. This CDR3 has 15 residues. Germline V lookup: CDR1 SGDLS, CDR2 YYNGEE. The CDR3 reads CASSVDLPSTDTQYF. The CDR3 bases are TGTGCCAGCAGCGTAGACCTACCTAGCACAGATACGCAGTATTTT.

This clone was detected many times. V usage is TRBV6-2 or TRBV6-3 and J usage is TRBJ2-7, with D possibly matching TRBD2 (7 bases). The CDR3 spans 19 residues. Germline lookup yields CDR1 MNHEY and CDR2 SVGEGT. The V end lost 3 bases, the J end lost 3 bases, and 27 bases lay between the germline ends. CDR3 DNA: TGTGCCAGCAGTTATTCACCTCGGTGGTACCGGGGGGCCAGCTACGAGCAGTACTTC. Protein product: CASSYSPRWYRGASYEQYF.

This chain uses TRBV11-3 with TRBJ2-1; D is uncertain. Germline V lookup: CDR1 SGHNT, CDR2 YENEEA. This CDR3 region has 14 residues. V was clipped by 2 bases and J by 8 bases, with 13 bases between them. CDR3 sequence (DNA): TGTGCCAGCAGCTTAACGCACAGTCCCGATGAGCAGTTCTTC. Amino acids: CASSLTHSPDEQFF. Combining the CDR3 with reference TRBV11-3 and TRBJ2-1 gives the whole variable domain EAGVVQSPRYKIIEKKQPVAFWCNPISGHNTLYWYLQNLGQGPELLIRYENEEAVDDSQLPKDRFSAERLKGVDSTLKIQPAELGDSAVYLCASSLTHSPDEQFFGPGTRLTVL.

The chain is built from TRBV5-6 and TRBJ2-2; 8 positions match TRBD1. The ends lost 2 bases at V and 1 base at J; junction bases unmatched: 7. This CDR3 contains 17 residues. The germline gives CDR1 SGHDT, CDR2 YYEEEE. This CDR3 reads CASSLAGGMVNTGELFF. The CDR3 DNA reads as TGTGCCAGCAGCTTAGCAGGGGGCATGGTGAACACCGGGGAGCTGTTTTTT.

V and J are TRBV20-1 and TRBJ1-1, with a tentative D call TRBD1 (6 bases). This CDR3 spans 10 amino acids. Germline-derived CDR1 and CDR2 are DFQATT and SNEGSKA (reference sequence). Trimming left V 3 bases short and J 8 bases short, with 7 bases between. This CDR3 reads CSARDREAFF. CDR3 sequence (DNA): TGCAGTGCTAGGGACAGAGAAGCTTTCTTT.

The rearrangement uses TRBV7-2 and TRBJ1-3; D gene uncertain. The CDR3 is 13 amino acids. The germline CDR1 and CDR2 sequences are SGHTA and FQGNSA. Trimming removed 5 bases at V and 0 bases at J, with 5 bases between. CDR3 coding DNA: TGTGCCAGCAGCCCCAGCTCTGGAAACACCATATATTTT. Protein sequence: CASSPSSGNTIYF.

This chain connects TRBV5-6 to TRBJ2-5; D is possibly TRBD2 (5 bases). Germline-derived CDR1 and CDR2 are SGHDT and YYEEEE. V lost 1 base to trimming and J lost 5 bases, with 12 bases between them. This CDR3 comprises 14 residues. The CDR3 DNA follows: TGTGCCAGCAGCTTGAGCGGCACCCCGGAGACCCAGTACTTC. This codes for CASSLSGTPETQYF.

The V call is TRBV7-2, the J call TRBJ1-2, with a tentative D call TRBD1 (6 bases). The CDR3 totals 15 residues. The V end was cut by 1 base, the J end by 6 bases, with 15 bases between. Germline CDR1 reads SGHTA; CDR2 reads FQGNSA. This chain's CDR3 is CASSLDIRGADGYTF. As DNA, the CDR3 is TGTGCCAGCAGCTTAGATATACGGGGGGCAGATGGCTACACCTTC.

The V and J genes are TRBV5-1 and TRBJ1-1; D possibly corresponds to TRBD1 (6 bases). Trimming stripped 0 bases from V and 5 bases from J, with 17 bases between. The CDR3 has 16 residues. Looked up from germline, CDR1 is SGHRS and CDR2 is YFSETQ. The CDR3 sequence: CASSLGSGALITEAFF. In nucleotides, the CDR3 is TGCGCCAGCAGCTTGGGGTCAGGGGCCCTGATAACTGAAGCTTTCTTT.

This clone is a singleton in its sample. This chain uses TRBV18 with TRBJ1-1; 7 positions match TRBD1. Germline V gene sequence: CDR1 KGHSH, CDR2 LQKENI. The CDR3 length is 18 residues. J gave up 5 bases and V 3 bases, and 18 bases lay outside the gene matches. The chain's CDR3 is CASSPENRQGRMRTEAFF. For the CDR3, the DNA is TGTGCCAGCTCACCTGAAAACAGACAGGGAAGGATGAGAACTGAAGCTTTCTTT.

This chain joins TRBV10-2 and TRBJ2-1; possibly TRBD2 for D (6 bases). The CDR3 is made up of 13 amino acids. V was clipped by 7 bases and J by 5 bases, with 12 bases between them. The germline V gene has CDR1 WSHSY and CDR2 SAAADI. Here the CDR3 DNA reads TGCGCCAGCAATCCTAGCGATAACAATGAGCAGTTCTTC. Its protein product is CASNPSDNNEQFF.

This chain joins TRBV3-1 (or the pseudogene TRBV3-2) and TRBJ1-2; no definite D call. The germline gives CDR1 LGHDT, CDR2 YNNKEL (reference sequence). This CDR3 contains 14 residues. V was cut by 4 bases and J by 3 bases, with 12 bases left in between. In DNA form, the CDR3 reads TGTGCCAGCAGCCCTTCGGGGATTTACTATGGCTACACCTTC. This translates into CASSPSGIYYGYTF.